Listed here are 2 T cell receptor beta chains from one sample, sequenced in a study of T-cell memory formation after mild COVID-19. TCRdb re-called the 5' RACE reads with MiXCR, one entry per CDR3 protein. The sample has about 82,000 distinct CDR3 sequences; around 13% are singletons. The sample consisted of PBMCs or a T cell subset sorted from them (not recorded which). The receptor set was obtained from a young man who had mild COVID-19 (a few samples of this study predate the infection). Cell type and time point are not known.

The chain carries TRBV7-2 and TRBJ2-1, with D maybe TRBD1 (5 bases). V shed 0 bases and J shed 7 bases, with 16 bases lying between them. The CDR3 runs 16 residues. Germline CDR1 SGHTA, CDR2 FQGNSA. The CDR3, as DNA: TGTGCCAGCAGCTTAGCCTGGGGCAGGTTACTTAATGAGCAGTTCTTC. This gives the protein CASSLAWGRLLNEQFF.

This clonotype was detected a few times. The chain links TRBV7-2 to TRBJ2-3; no definite D call. This CDR3 has 11 residues. Trimming took 8 bases from V and 6 from J, leaving 9 bases between them. Germline V gene lookup returns CDR1 SGHTA and CDR2 FQGNSA. CDR3: CASRSGDTQYF. The CDR3 DNA sequence: TGTGCCAGCCGGAGTGGGGATACGCAGTATTTT.